The clone carrying this TCR beta chain is categorized as medium-sized. The data stem from a study of T cell responses to AZD1222 COVID-19 vaccine. CDR1 MDHEN and CDR2 SYDVKM come from the germline V gene. The CDR3 is 19 amino acids. Trimming took 6 bases from V and 7 from J; bases not matched to a gene: 19. This table comes from immunoSEQ multiplex PCR, and its TCRdb copy is limited to in-frame clones, with some not included. The sample carries around 77,000 clones, around 86% recorded once. The input for sequencing was peripheral blood, taken on day 0 of AZD1222 vaccination. The clonotype comes from an adult in good health. The genes are TRBV28 and TRBJ1-4, with 11 bases aligning to TRBD1. CDR3 nucleotides: TGTGCCAGCAGCCTGGAATGGACAGGGGGCAATCCTGACGGTGAAAAACTGTTTTTT. It specifies CASSLEWTGGNPDGEKLFF.